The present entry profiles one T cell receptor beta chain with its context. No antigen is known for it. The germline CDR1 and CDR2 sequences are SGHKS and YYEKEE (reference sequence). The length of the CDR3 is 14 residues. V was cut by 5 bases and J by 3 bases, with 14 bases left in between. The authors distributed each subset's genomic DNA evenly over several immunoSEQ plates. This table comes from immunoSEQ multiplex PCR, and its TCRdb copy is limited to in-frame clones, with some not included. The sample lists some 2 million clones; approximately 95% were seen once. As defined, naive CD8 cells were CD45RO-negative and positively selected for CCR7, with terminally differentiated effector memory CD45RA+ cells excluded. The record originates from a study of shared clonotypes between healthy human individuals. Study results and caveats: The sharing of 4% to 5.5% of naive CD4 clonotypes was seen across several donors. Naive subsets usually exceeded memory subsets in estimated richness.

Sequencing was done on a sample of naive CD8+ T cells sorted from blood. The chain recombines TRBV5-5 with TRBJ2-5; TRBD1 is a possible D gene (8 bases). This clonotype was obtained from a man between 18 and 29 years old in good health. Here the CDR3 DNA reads TGTGCCAGCAGTTGGACAGGGAGGGAAGAGACCCAGTACTTC. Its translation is CASSWTGREETQYF.